The entry that follows covers one T cell receptor beta chain sequence. Its cognate antigen is unknown. The length of the CDR3 is 18 residues. With 5 bases removed from V and 0 bases from J, the gap between germline ends came to 20 bases. Germline CDR1 and CDR2: SEHNR and FQNEAQ (reference sequence). These data are taken from a study of T cells in localized non-small cell lung cancer. Study-wide results and limits: The study found T cell clonality highest in uninvolved adjacent lung, above tumor.

The repertoire was sequenced with immunoSEQ multiplex PCR; TCRdb's copy has only in-frame clones and lacks some. In the table there are approximately 150,000 clones, 89% of which are singletons. The chain recombines TRBV7-9 with TRBJ2-1; D possibly corresponds to TRBD2 (6 bases). This sequence was found in an older female donor with stage I lung adenocarcinoma. The sample consisted of peripheral blood, taken before any cancer treatment. The chain's CDR3 is CASSPAYGTPSSYNEQFF. The CDR3 DNA reads as TGTGCCAGCAGCCCGGCTTACGGGACTCCGAGCTCCTACAATGAGCAGTTCTTC.